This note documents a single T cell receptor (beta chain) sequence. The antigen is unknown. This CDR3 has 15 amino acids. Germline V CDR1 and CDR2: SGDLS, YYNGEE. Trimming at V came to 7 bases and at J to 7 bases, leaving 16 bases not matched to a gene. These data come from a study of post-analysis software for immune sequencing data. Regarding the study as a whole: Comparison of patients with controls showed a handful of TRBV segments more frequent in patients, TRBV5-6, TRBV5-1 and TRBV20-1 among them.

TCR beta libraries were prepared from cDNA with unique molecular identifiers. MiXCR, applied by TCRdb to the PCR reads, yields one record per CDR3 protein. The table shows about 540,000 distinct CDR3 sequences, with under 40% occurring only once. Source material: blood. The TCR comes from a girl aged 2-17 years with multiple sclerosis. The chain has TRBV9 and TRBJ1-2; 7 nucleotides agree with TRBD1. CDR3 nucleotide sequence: TGTGCCAGCTCCCCTGGGACAGCGGTTGCACGTGGCTACACCTTC. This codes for CASSPGTAVARGYTF.